Below are 31 T cell receptor beta chains sequenced from a single sample in a study of blood T cells in healthy people across ages. The second PCR ran roughly 7 to 11 cycles with a sample-barcoded 5' primer and J-beta primers. In TCRdb, the 5' RACE reads were re-called with MiXCR into one record per CDR3 protein. The data show around 1,900,000 distinct CDR3 sequences, roughly two fifths seen once. Sequences were obtained from blood. These receptors originate from a human donor in good health.

This chain uses TRBV20-1 with TRBJ1-2; TRBD1 might be the D (6 bases). Germline loops: CDR1 DFQATT, CDR2 SNEGSKA (reference sequence). The V end lost 0 bases, the J end lost 8 bases, and 16 bases lay between the germline ends. The CDR3 sequence is 14 residues long. CDR3: CSARDLHREGGYTF. The CDR3 DNA sequence: TGCAGTGCTAGAGATCTCCACAGGGAAGGCGGCTACACCTTC.

In its sample, this clonotype was seen a few times. This chain joins TRBV10-3 and TRBJ2-3; 7 bases fit TRBD2. V lost 10 bases, J lost 1 base, and 14 bases stayed unmatched. This CDR3 spans 16 amino acids. Germline CDR1 ENHRY, CDR2 SYGVKD. The CDR3 sequence is CATTAGTTRRTDTQYF. CDR3 nucleotides: TGTGCCACGACCGCCGGGACTACGAGGCGCACAGATACGCAGTATTTT.

J is TRBJ2-7 and V is TRBV28; 8 bases are shared with TRBD1. Germline values: CDR1 MDHEN, CDR2 SYDVKM. After removal of 6 bases from V and 0 bases from J, the junction contained 13 bases not matched to a gene. This CDR3 region has 17 residues. CDR3 loop: CASSPYGQGKSSYEQYF. Here the CDR3 DNA reads TGTGCCAGCAGCCCCTACGGACAGGGTAAGAGCTCCTACGAGCAGTACTTC.

V usage is TRBV12-3 or TRBV12-4 and J usage is TRBJ2-5; 8 bases fit TRBD2. CDR3 size: 14 residues. V lost 5 bases and J lost 5; bases outside the gene matches: 7. For the CDR3, the DNA is TGTGCCAGCAGTGAGCGGGGGTTGGGCGAGACCCAGTACTTC. This codes for CASSERGLGETQYF.

This clonotype was detected once. Compared with germline, one end of the junction differs, possibly owing to a read error. The chain carries TRBV13 and TRBJ2-3, with TRBD2 matching over 7 bases. Germline values: CDR1 PRHDT, CDR2 FYEKMQ (reference sequence). The CDR3 contains 17 residues. DNA of the CDR3: TGTGCCAGCAGCTCATCGGACGAATCGGGGGGAACAGGTACGCAGTATTTT. Its protein is CASSSSDESGGTGTQYF.

V usage is TRBV7-2 and J usage is TRBJ1-6; D ambiguous. CDR1 and CDR2 from the germline V gene are SGHTA and FQGNSA. The CDR3 has 13 amino acids. V was clipped by 2 bases and J by 8 bases, with 7 bases between them. The CDR3 nucleotides are TGTGCCAGCAGCTTACATAGGGATTCACCCCTCCACTTT. Translated: CASSLHRDSPLHF. Drawing the rest from reference TRBV7-2 and TRBJ1-6, the complete variable domain is GAGVSQSPSNKVTEKGKDVELRCDPISGHTALYWYRQSLGQGLEFLIYFQGNSAPDKSGLPSDRFSAERTGGSVSTLTIQRTQQEDSAVYLCASSLHRDSPLHFGNGTRLTVT.

This clonotype was counted a few times. V usage is TRBV27 and J usage is TRBJ2-1; the D gene is possibly TRBD1 (6 bases). V was clipped by 5 bases and J by 4 bases, with 15 bases between them. The CDR3 is 15 residues long. Looked up from germline, CDR1 is MNHEY and CDR2 is SMNVEV (reference sequence). DNA of the CDR3: TGTGCCAGCAGTCGAGGACAGCTTCCATACAATGAGCAGTTCTTC. This codes for CASSRGQLPYNEQFF.

This chain links TRBV20-1 with TRBJ2-5; D ambiguous. With the DNA end fitting TRBJ2-7 better, the J assignment may be wrong. In germline, CDR1 is DFQATT, CDR2 SNEGSKA (reference sequence). The CDR3 covers 14 residues. Here the CDR3 DNA reads TGCAGTGCTAGAGATGTCGGACGCGGCAACGAGCAGTACTTC. Its protein is CSARDVGRGNEQYF.

About this clonotype: The junction departs from germline at one end; a sequencing error may be responsible. This chain links TRBV7-3 with TRBJ2-1; D gene unclear. The CDR3 has 16 amino acids. CDR1 and CDR2 (germline): SGHTA, FQGTGA. The CDR3 DNA reads as TGTGCCAGCAGCTTTGAGGCTTCGCGCTCCTACAATGAGCAGGTCTTC. Its translation: CASSFEASRSYNEQVF.

This chain links TRBV27 with TRBJ2-7; 10 positions agree with TRBD2. With V trimmed by 6 bases and J by 0 bases, 8 bases remained unmatched. The CDR3 spans 16 residues. Germline assignment: CDR1 MNHEY and CDR2 SMNVEV (reference sequence). CDR3 coding DNA: TGTGCCAGCAGGGCTAGCGGGGGAATGAGCTCCTACGAGCAGTACTTC. Its protein product is CASRASGGMSSYEQYF.

The chain recombines TRBV7-3 with TRBJ1-1, with D uncertain. From germline, CDR1 is SGHTA and CDR2 FQGTGA. This CDR3 is 15 amino acids long. With 5 bases removed from V and 0 bases from J, the gap between germline ends came to 13 bases. CDR3 protein: CASSPQGPVNTEAFF. The CDR3 nucleotides read TGTGCCAGCAGCCCCCAAGGGCCAGTGAACACTGAAGCTTTCTTT.

The rearrangement uses TRBV6-5 and TRBJ2-3; no firm D call. This CDR3 spans 12 amino acids. CDR1 is MNHEY, CDR2 SVGAGI, per germline. Trimming shortened V by 6 bases and J by 4 bases, and 8 bases separated the two germline ends. In nucleotides, the CDR3 is TGTGCCAGCAGCAGAGAGCCAGATACGCAGTATTTT. Protein: CASSREPDTQYF.

About this clonotype: At one end, the junction sequence differs from germline, possibly due to a read error. The genes are TRBV7-6 and TRBJ2-2; 8 bases line up with TRBD2. Per the germline V gene, CDR1 is SGHVS and CDR2 is FNYEAQ. CDR3 size: 16 residues. The chain's CDR3 is CGSSLSAGENTGELFF. CDR3 DNA sequence: TGTGGCAGCAGCCTATCAGCGGGGGAGAACACCGGGGAGCTGTTTTTT.

The chain carries TRBV18 and TRBJ1-5; D perhaps matches TRBD1 (5 bases). The V gene's germline CDR1 is KGHSH and CDR2 LQKENI. Trimming pared 2 bases from V and 9 bases from J, leaving 14 bases between. The CDR3 has 14 amino acids. The CDR3 DNA follows: TGTGCCAGCTCACCAGACAGCCTAACCGCGCCCCAGCATTTT. This encodes CASSPDSLTAPQHF.

This clonotype was counted between two and nine times. This chain joins TRBV6-5 and TRBJ1-4; tentative D call: TRBD1 (5 bases). The ends were cut back, 2 bases at V and 8 bases at J, with 12 bases in the middle. The germline V gene encodes CDR1 MNHEY and CDR2 SVGAGI. The CDR3 length is 14 residues. The CDR3: CASSYRGFGEKLFF. As DNA, the CDR3 is TGTGCCAGCAGTTACAGGGGCTTTGGGGAAAAACTGTTTTTT.

To note about this clonotype: At one boundary the junction diverges from the germline segment, which might be a read error. The chain employs TRBV5-5 and TRBJ2-3, with 9 bases fitting TRBD2. The germline V gene encodes CDR1 SGHKS and CDR2 YYEKEE (reference sequence). The CDR3 runs 15 residues. The CDR3 here is CASSSGLARPDTQYF. The CDR3 region has the DNA TGTGCCAGCAGCTCCGGACTAGCGCGCCCAGATACACAGTATTTT. The full variable domain, rest sourced from reference TRBV5-5 and TRBJ2-3, is DAGVTQSPTHLIKTRGQQVTLRCSPISGHKSVSWYQQVLGQGPQFIFQYYEKEERGRGNFPDRFSARQFPNYSSELNVNALLLGDSALYLCASSSGLARPDTQYFGPGTRLTVL.

The chain uses TRBV7-9 and TRBJ1-1, with no clear D. This CDR3 region has 10 residues. Trimming removed 6 bases at V and 5 bases at J, with 4 bases between. Per the germline V gene, CDR1 is SEHNR and CDR2 is FQNEAQ (reference sequence). In nucleotides, the CDR3 is TGTGCCAGCAGTAGAACTGAAGCTTTCTTT. It translates to CASSRTEAFF.

V gene TRBV18 combines with J gene TRBJ2-7, with D maybe TRBD2 (5 bases). Germline CDR1 KGHSH, CDR2 LQKENI. V was trimmed by 0 bases and J by 2 bases, leaving 8 bases between them. This CDR3 comprises 14 residues. CDR3 amino acids: CASSPPGRAYEQYF. The CDR3 DNA sequence: TGTGCCAGCTCACCACCTGGGCGGGCCTACGAGCAGTACTTC.

The count of this clonotype is one. V gene TRBV27 combines with J gene TRBJ2-1, with a weak D call TRBD1 (7 bases). V was clipped by 4 bases and J by 8 bases, with 15 bases between them. This CDR3 comprises 14 residues. Germline-derived CDR1 and CDR2 are MNHEY and SMNVEV (reference sequence). In nucleotides, the CDR3 is TGTGCCAGCAGTTGGGCAGGGGGACTGGATGAGCAGTTCTTC. Translated: CASSWAGGLDEQFF.

This chain links TRBV7-2 with TRBJ1-5, with D unclear. The CDR3 spans 16 residues. The V gene lost 1 base and the J gene lost 2 bases, with 12 bases spanning the gap. Germline V gene data show CDR1 as SGHTA and CDR2 as FQGNSA. CDR3 loop: CASSLEGWYGNQPQHF. CDR3 nucleotide sequence: TGTGCCAGCAGCTTAGAAGGGTGGTATGGCAATCAGCCCCAGCATTTT.

Remarks on this clonotype: A much larger clone lies one base from this, so it may be a read error. The CDR3 coding sequence is TGTGCCAGCAGTTTAAACGGGGACTTCCCAGATACGCAGTATTTT. This codes for CASSLNGDFPDTQYF. V usage is TRBV27 and J usage is TRBJ2-3, with D possibly matching TRBD2 (6 bases). The V end was cut by 2 bases, the J end by 4 bases, with 13 bases between. CDR3 length equals 15 residues. Germline V gene sequence: CDR1 MNHEY, CDR2 SMNVEV (reference sequence).

A word on this clonotype: Mismatch with germline at one junction end may stem from a read error. The rearrangement joins TRBV4-3 to TRBJ2-7, with 8 bases fitting TRBD1. This CDR3 is built from 15 residues. Germline V gene lookup returns CDR1 LGHNA and CDR2 YSLEER. The CDR3 DNA sequence: TGCGCCAGCAGCCAAGGCAGGACAGGGACCTACGAGCGGTACTTC. This gives the protein CASSQGRTGTYERYF.

In its sample, this clonotype was seen a few times. The chain is built from TRBV24-1 and TRBJ1-2; 7 bases align to TRBD1. The CDR3 spans 15 residues. Unmatched junction bases numbered 8, after V lost 3 bases and J lost 5 bases. CDR1 and CDR2 (germline): KGHDR, SFDVKD. The chain's CDR3 is CATSDSLTGNYGYTF. The CDR3 coding sequence is TGTGCCACCAGTGATAGTTTGACAGGGAATTATGGCTACACCTTC.

This chain uses TRBV4-3 with TRBJ2-3; no definite D call. With 3 bases removed from V and 3 bases from J, the gap between germline ends came to 7 bases. Germline-derived CDR1 and CDR2 are LGHNA and YSLEER. The CDR3 has 13 amino acids. As DNA, the CDR3 is TGCGCCAGCAGCCAGCCGGAAACAGATACGCAGTATTTT. This sequence encodes CASSQPETDTQYF.

The V call is TRBV6-5, the J call TRBJ1-2, with 7 bases that match TRBD1. CDR3 length equals 14 residues. The ends lost 2 bases at V and 3 bases at J; junction bases unmatched: 3. Germline lookup yields CDR1 MNHEY and CDR2 SVGAGI. The CDR3 protein is CASSYEGAHYGYTF. The CDR3 DNA is TGTGCCAGCAGTTACGAGGGGGCCCACTATGGCTACACCTTC.

This clonotype appeared a few times. The J gene is TRBJ2-1, the V gene TRBV13; D is unclear. Trimming took off 5 bases at V and 6 bases at J, with 14 bases between the two ends. The V gene's germline CDR1 is PRHDT and CDR2 FYEKMQ (reference sequence). The CDR3 has 14 residues. CDR3 nucleotide sequence: TGTGCCAGCAGCCAACCTAATTCTGGCAATGAGCAGTTCTTC. Its translation is CASSQPNSGNEQFF.

The chain recombines TRBV6-1 with TRBJ1-4; weak D call: TRBD1 (6 bases). The CDR3 length is 16 residues. Deletions cut 5 bases from V and 1 base from J, with 14 bases between. Germline CDR1 and CDR2: MNHNS and SASEGT. CDR3 protein: CASSTPGVGTNEKLFF. As DNA, the CDR3 is TGTGCCAGCAGTACCCCAGGGGTCGGAACTAATGAAAAACTGTTTTTT.

J is TRBJ1-4 and V is TRBV5-4, with unresolved D. Germline V gene data show CDR1 as SGHNT and CDR2 as YYREEE (reference sequence). V was pared by 3 bases and J by 8 bases, with 14 bases between. The CDR3 is 14 residues long. CDR3 DNA sequence: TGTGCCAGCAGCTGGGCGGGGTCGCGAGAAAAACTGTTTTTT. Encoded protein: CASSWAGSREKLFF.

This clonotype was counted a few times. V gene TRBV7-9 combines with J gene TRBJ2-5; 8 bases align to TRBD2. The CDR3 spans 16 residues. The trim removed 3 bases at V and 0 bases at J, leaving 6 bases unmatched. Per the germline V gene, CDR1 is SEHNR and CDR2 is FQNEAQ (reference sequence). The CDR3 sequence: CASSFGAGANQETQYF. CDR3 DNA sequence: TGTGCCAGCAGCTTTGGAGCGGGGGCCAACCAAGAGACCCAGTACTTC.

This clonotype was seen more than once but under ten times. The V and J genes are TRBV20-1 and TRBJ2-7, with D maybe TRBD2 (7 bases). Between the trimmed V and J ends, which lost 5 bases and 5 bases, there was a span of 16 bases. Germline V gene data show CDR1 as DFQATT and CDR2 as SNEGSKA (reference sequence). The CDR3 length is 13 residues. CDR3 nucleotide sequence: TGCAGTGCTTTTCGGGGGGCTAGCGACGAGCAGTACTTC. Amino acid sequence: CSAFRGASDEQYF.

This clonotype was detected a few times. Relative to the germline gene, one junction end is altered; a read error may explain this. The chain couples TRBV18 to TRBJ1-4; maybe TRBD1 (5 bases). Germline values: CDR1 KGHSH, CDR2 LQKENI. This CDR3 region has 15 residues. The CDR3 nucleotides are TGTGTCAGCTCACCAAATCGGGGCCCTAATGAAAAACTGTTTTTT. Residues: CVSSPNRGPNEKLFF.